A single TCR beta chain is shown here with its context. This clonotype has ten or more counts. Its antigen specificity is not known. Nothing much larger sits one base from this clone, and base qualities are not available. The receptor library was made with PCR. Instrument on record: Illumina HiSeq 2500. Molecular barcoding was employed in the preparation of TCR libraries, with unique molecular identifiers being used to normalize TCRbeta repertoire quantification. TCRdb redid the processing of the public reads, applying fastp at Q25 and MiXCR, and retained in-frame beta chains. Entries are consolidated by CDR3 protein sequence, retaining the most common genes and DNA. This sample lists hundreds of thousands of distinct CDR3 sequences; around 15% were detected once. The top ten hold roughly two fifths of the sample. The label giving this sample's treatment or condition can be read as: allogeneic hematopoietic cell transplantation with graft depleted of TCRalphabeta T cells and CD19 B cells. The children who served as transplant recipients had been given grafts of TCRalphabeta/CD19-depleted allogeneic hematopoietic cells.

This specimen comes from a study of T-cell reconstitution after alpha-beta-depleted transplantation in children (dated by TCRdb to 2016 to 2017). Study-level background: The study quantitatively tracked T-cell immune reconstitution after TCRalphabeta/CD19-depleted allogeneic hematopoietic cell transplantation in children using TCR repertoire profiling. The investigation overall reported the following: The apparently early recovery of alphabetaT-cell counts about two months after transplant reportedly depended on only several hundred rapidly expanded clones that came from non-depleted graft cells. In some patients, high TCRbeta diversity at day 60 was attributed to recipient T cells and intrathymic progenitors that had survived conditioning. The frequencies of hyperexpanded clones fell over the following months, and after one year, T-cell counts and TCRbeta diversity were mostly attributed to newly produced T cells.

V has 1 base trimmed and J has 3 bases trimmed; junction bases matching no gene number 8. The germline V gene provides CDR1 LGHNA and CDR2 YSLEER. Including cysteine and phenylalanine, the CDR3 has 16 amino acids. Only the CDR3 portion is preserved as DNA: 48 bases, with reading frame beginning at the first base. In this chain, TRBV4-3 is recombined with TRBJ2-5, and 7 junctional nucleotides match TRBD2. This clonotype was sampled from a male patient aged 2 to 9 who had a stem cell transplant for acute lymphoblastic leukemia, so the T cells may come from the graft donor. Sequenced here: PBMCs, mostly from graft donor cells, sampled 360 days after TCRalphabeta/CD19-depleted stem cell transplant. In nucleotides, the sequence is TGCGCCAGCAGCCAAGGAGCTCTGGGAGGGAAAGAGACCCAGTACTTC. Its protein reads: CASSQGALGGKETQYF.